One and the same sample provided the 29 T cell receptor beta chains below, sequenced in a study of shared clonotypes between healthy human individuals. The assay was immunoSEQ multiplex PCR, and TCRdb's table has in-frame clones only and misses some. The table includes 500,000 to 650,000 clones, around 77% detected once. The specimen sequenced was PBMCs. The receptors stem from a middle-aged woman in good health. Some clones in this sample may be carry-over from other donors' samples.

CDR3 DNA: TGTGCCAGCAGTGACAACCGACAGGGGGCAGGGGAGACCCAGTACTTC. Amino acids: CASSDNRQGAGETQYF. V and J are TRBV25-1 and TRBJ2-5, with 10 positions matching TRBD1. Trimming removed 3 bases from V and 5 bases from J; junction bases left unmatched: 9. The CDR3 covers 16 residues. Germline V gene lookup returns CDR1 MGHDK and CDR2 SYGVNS.

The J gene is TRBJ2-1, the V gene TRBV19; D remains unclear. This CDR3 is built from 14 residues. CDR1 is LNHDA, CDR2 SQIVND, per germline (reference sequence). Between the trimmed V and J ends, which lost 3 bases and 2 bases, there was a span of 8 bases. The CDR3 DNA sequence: TGTGCCAGTAGTATCCGCGACACCTACAATGAGCAGTTCTTC. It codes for CASSIRDTYNEQFF.

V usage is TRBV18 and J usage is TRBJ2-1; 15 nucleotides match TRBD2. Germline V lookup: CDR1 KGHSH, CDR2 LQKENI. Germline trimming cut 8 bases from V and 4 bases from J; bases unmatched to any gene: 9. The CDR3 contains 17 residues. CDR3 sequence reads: CASRGLAGGPEYNEQFF. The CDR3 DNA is TGTGCCAGCCGCGGACTAGCGGGAGGGCCCGAATACAATGAGCAGTTCTTC.

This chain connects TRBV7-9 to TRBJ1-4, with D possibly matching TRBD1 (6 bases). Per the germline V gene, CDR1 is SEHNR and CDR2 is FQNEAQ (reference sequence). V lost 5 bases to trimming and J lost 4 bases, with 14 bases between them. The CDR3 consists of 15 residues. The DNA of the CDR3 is TGTGCCAGCAGCCAGCGAGGGGGAAGTAATGAAAAACTGTTTTTT. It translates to CASSQRGGSNEKLFF.

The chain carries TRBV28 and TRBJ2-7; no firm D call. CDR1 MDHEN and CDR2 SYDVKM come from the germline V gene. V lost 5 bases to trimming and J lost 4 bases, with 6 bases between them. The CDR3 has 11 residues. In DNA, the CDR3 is TGTGCCAGCAGTCCAAAATACGAGCAGTACTTC. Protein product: CASSPKYEQYF.

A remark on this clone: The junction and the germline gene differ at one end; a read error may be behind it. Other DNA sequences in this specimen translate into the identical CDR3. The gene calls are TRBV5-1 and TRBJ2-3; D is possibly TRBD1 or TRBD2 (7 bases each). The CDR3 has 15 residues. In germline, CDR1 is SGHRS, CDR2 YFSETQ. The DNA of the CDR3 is TGCGCCAGCAGCTCTAGCGGAGGGGGCACGGATACGCAGTATTTT. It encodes CASSSSGGGTDTQYF. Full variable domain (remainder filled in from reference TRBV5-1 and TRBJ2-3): KAGVTQTPRYLIKTRGQQVTLSCSPISGHRSVSWYQQTPGQGLQFLFEYFSETQRNKGNFPGRFSGRQFSNSRSEMNVSTLELGDSALYLCASSSSGGGTDTQYFGPGTRLTVL.

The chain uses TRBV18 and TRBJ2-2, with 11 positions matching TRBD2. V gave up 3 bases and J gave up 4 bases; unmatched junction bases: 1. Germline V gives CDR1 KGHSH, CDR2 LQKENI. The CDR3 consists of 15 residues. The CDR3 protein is CASSPGTSGTGELFF. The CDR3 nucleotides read TGTGCCAGCTCACCTGGGACTAGCGGCACCGGGGAGCTGTTTTTT.

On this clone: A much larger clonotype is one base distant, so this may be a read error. CDR3 loop: CASGFGYRQGQRREYSGANVLTF. DNA of the CDR3: TGTGCCAGCGGTTTCGGATATCGACAGGGTCAGAGACGGGAGTACTCTGGGGCCAACGTCCTGACTTTC. The J gene is TRBJ2-6, the V gene TRBV28, with D perhaps matching TRBD1 (7 bases). CDR1 is MDHEN and CDR2 is SYDVKM in the germline V gene. There are 23 residues in the CDR3.

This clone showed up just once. In DNA form, the CDR3 reads TGTGCCAGCAGTCCACTGAGGGGAGAGGTAAATCAGCCCCAGCATTTT. This sequence encodes CASSPLRGEVNQPQHF. The rearrangement uses TRBV6-6 and TRBJ1-5; tentative D call: TRBD1 (5 bases). Trimming removed 5 bases from V and 4 bases from J, with 18 bases in between. The CDR3 consists of 16 residues. The germline V gene has CDR1 MNHNY and CDR2 SVGAGI (reference sequence).

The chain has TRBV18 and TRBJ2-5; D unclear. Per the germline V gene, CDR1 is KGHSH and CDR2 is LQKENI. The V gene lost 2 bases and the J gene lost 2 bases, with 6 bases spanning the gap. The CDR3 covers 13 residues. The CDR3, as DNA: TGTGCCAGCTCACCAACCCTTCAAGAGACCCAGTACTTC. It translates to CASSPTLQETQYF.

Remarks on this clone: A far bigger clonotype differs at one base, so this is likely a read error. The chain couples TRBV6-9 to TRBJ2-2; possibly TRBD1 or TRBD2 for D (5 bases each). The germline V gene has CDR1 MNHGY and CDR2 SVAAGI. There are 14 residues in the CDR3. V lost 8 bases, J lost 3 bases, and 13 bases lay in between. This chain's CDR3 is CASGSGTDTGELFF. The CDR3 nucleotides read TGTGCCAGCGGGTCAGGGACGGACACCGGGGAGCTGTTTTTT.

The CDR3, as DNA: TGTGCCAGCAGCTTAGCCCAGGGTTTGAACACTGAAGCTTTCTTT. Protein: CASSLAQGLNTEAFF. The rearrangement uses TRBV7-8 and TRBJ1-1; D may be TRBD1 (5 bases). In germline, CDR1 is SGHVS, CDR2 FQNEAQ. Trimming stripped 0 bases from V and 0 bases from J, with 8 bases between. This CDR3 region has 15 residues.

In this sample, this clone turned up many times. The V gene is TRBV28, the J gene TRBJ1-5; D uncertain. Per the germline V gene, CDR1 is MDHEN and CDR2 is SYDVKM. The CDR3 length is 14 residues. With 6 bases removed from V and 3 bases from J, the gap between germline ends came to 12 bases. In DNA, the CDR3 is TGTGCCAGCAGGTTGGCATTGCTCAATCAGCCCCAGCATTTT. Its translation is CASRLALLNQPQHF.

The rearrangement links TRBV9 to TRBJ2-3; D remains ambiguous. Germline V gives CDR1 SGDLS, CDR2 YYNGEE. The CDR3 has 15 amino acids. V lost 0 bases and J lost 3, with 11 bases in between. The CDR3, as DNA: TGTGCCAGCAGCGTAGGGTTCCTTGCGACAGATACGCAGTATTTT. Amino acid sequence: CASSVGFLATDTQYF. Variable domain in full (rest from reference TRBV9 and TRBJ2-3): DSGVTQTPKHLITATGQRVTLRCSPRSGDLSVYWYQQSLDQGLQFLIQYYNGEERAKGNILERFSAQQFPDLHSELNLSSLELGDSALYFCASSVGFLATDTQYFGPGTRLTVL.

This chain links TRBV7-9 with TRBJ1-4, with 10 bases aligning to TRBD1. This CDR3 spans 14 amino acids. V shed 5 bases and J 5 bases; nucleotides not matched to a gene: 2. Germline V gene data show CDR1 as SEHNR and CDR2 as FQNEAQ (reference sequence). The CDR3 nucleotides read TGTGCCAGCAGCATGGGACAGGGGAATGAAAAACTGTTTTTT. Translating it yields CASSMGQGNEKLFF.

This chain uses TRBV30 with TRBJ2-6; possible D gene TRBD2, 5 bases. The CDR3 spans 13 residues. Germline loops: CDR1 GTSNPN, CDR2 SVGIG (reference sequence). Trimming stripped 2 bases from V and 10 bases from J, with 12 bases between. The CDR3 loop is CAWSMGRENVLTF. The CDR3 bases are TGTGCCTGGAGTATGGGTAGGGAGAACGTCCTGACTTTC.

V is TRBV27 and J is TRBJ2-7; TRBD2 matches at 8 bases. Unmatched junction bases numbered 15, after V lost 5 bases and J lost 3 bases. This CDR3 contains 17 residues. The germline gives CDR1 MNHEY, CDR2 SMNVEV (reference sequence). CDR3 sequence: CASSLEPQREGRYEQYF. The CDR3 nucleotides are TGTGCCAGCAGTCTCGAGCCGCAACGGGAGGGCCGCTACGAGCAGTACTTC.

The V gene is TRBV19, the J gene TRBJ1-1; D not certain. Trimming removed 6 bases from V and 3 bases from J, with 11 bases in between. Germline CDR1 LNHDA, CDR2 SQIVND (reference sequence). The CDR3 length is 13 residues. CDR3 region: CASSLSRDTEAFF. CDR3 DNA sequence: TGTGCCAGTAGCCTAAGTAGGGACACTGAAGCTTTCTTT.

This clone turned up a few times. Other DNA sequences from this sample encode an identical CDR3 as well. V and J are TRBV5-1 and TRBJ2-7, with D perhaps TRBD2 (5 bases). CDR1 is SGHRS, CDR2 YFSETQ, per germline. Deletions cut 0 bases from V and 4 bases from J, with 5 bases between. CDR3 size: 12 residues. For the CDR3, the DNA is TGCGCCAGCAGCTTGGGCGGGTACGAGCAGTACTTC. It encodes CASSLGGYEQYF.

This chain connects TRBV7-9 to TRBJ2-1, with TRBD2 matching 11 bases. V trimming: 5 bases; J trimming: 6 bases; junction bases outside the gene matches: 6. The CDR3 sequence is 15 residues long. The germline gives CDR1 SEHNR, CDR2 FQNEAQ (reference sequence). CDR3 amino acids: CASSKSGTSGNEQFF. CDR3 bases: TGTGCCAGCAGCAAATCCGGGACTAGCGGCAATGAGCAGTTCTTC.

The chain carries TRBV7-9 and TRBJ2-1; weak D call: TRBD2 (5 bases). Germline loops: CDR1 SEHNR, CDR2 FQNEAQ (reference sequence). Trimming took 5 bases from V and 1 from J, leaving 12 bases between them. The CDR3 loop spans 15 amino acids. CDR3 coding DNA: TGTGCCAGCAGCAGAACCGGAGGTTCCTACAATGAGCAGTTCTTC. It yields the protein CASSRTGGSYNEQFF.

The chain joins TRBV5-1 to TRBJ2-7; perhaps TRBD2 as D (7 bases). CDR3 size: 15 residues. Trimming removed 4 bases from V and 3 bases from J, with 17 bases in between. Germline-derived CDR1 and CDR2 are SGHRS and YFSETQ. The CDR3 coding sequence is TGCGCCAGCAGCCTAGCGGCAGGGGCTAACTACGAGCAGTACTTC. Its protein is CASSLAAGANYEQYF.

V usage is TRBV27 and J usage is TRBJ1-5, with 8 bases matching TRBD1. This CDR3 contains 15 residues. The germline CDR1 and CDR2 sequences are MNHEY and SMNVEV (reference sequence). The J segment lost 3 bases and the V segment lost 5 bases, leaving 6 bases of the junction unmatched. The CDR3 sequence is CASSTDRGPNQPQHF. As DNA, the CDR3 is TGTGCCAGCAGTACCGACAGGGGCCCCAATCAGCCCCAGCATTTT.

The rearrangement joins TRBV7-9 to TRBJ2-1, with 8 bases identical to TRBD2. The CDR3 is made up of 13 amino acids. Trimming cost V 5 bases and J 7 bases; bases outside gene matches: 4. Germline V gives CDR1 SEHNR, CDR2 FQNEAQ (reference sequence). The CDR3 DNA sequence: TGTGCCAGCAGCATTCCTAGCGGGAATGAGCAGTTCTTC. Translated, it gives CASSIPSGNEQFF.

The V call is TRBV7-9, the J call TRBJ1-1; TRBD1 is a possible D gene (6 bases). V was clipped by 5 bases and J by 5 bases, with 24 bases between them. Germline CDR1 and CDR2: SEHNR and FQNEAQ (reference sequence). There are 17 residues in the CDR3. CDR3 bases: TGTGCCAGCAGCCCACACCTATCACCACAGGGTGGGACTGAAGCTTTCTTT. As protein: CASSPHLSPQGGTEAFF.

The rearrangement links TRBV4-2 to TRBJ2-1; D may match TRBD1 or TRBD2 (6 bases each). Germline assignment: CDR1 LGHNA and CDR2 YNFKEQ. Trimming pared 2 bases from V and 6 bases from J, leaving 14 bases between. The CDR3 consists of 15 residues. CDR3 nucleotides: TGTGCCAGCAGCCAACTGCAAGGGGGGAGCAATGAGCAGTTCTTC. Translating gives CASSQLQGGSNEQFF.

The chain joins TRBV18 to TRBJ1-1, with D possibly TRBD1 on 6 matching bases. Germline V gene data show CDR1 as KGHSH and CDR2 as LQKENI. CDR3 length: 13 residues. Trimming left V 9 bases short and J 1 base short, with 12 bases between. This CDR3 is CASLPGANTEAFF. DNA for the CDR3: TGTGCCAGTTTGCCAGGGGCGAACACTGAAGCTTTCTTT.

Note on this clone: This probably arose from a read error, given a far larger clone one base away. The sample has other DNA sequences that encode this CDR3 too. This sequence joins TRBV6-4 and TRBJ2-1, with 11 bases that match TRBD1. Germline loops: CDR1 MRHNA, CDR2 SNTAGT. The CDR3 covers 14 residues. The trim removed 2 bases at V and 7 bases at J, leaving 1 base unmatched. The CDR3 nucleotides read TGTGCCAGCAGTGACGGGACAGGGGGTAATGAGCAGTTCTTC. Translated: CASSDGTGGNEQFF.

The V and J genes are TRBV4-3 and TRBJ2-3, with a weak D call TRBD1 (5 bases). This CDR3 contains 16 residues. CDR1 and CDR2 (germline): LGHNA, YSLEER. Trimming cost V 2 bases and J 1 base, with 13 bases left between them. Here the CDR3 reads CASSQQQDGRTDTQYF. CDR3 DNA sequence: TGCGCCAGCAGCCAACAACAGGACGGACGCACAGATACGCAGTATTTT.